This TCR beta chain is from a study of blood T cell repertoires in COVID-19. For the study at large: The samples span acute and convalescent COVID-19 from the United States, Italy and Spain. Sources were T cells, B-cell-depleted T cells, or PBMCs; the material itself was cDNA or gDNA.

In the original processing: Amplification from reference gene primers served as the basis for estimated nucleated cell counts. Clones were read by immunoSEQ multiplex PCR, and TCRdb kept only the in-frame ones, dropping some. The V and J calls and clone size are taken from that table; D and trimming were inferred from the DNA. Of under 150,000 clones listed, roughly 77% are singletons. Germline CDR1 reads SGHRS; CDR2 reads YFSETQ. The CDR3 loop spans 16 amino acids. V was shortened by 3 bases and J by 4 bases, with 16 bases between the two germline ends. The gene calls are TRBV5-1 and TRBJ2-2; D might be TRBD1 (6 bases). The sample comprised peripheral blood. This TCR was recovered from a man aged 60 to 75 with acute or convalescent COVID-19. DNA of the CDR3: TGCGCCAGCAGCTGGGGGCGGTCCGGGGCCACCGGGGAGCTGTTTTTT. Translated: CASSWGRSGATGELFF.